The 12 T cell receptor beta chains given below trace back to one sample, sequenced in a study of blood T cell repertoires in COVID-19. The assay was immunoSEQ multiplex PCR, and TCRdb's table has in-frame clones only and misses some. The sample consists of hundreds of thousands of clones, 88% of them appearing once. The source material was PBMCs or T cells enriched from blood (not recorded which). The receptors derive from a woman between 35 and 50 years old with acute COVID-19.

The genes are TRBV28 and TRBJ2-5, with 8 bases fitting TRBD2. There are 14 residues in the CDR3. V gave up 6 bases and J gave up 2 bases; unmatched junction bases: 5. The germline CDR1 and CDR2 sequences are MDHEN and SYDVKM. CDR3 loop: CASSTLAGQETQYF. The CDR3 DNA follows: TGTGCCAGCAGCACTCTAGCGGGTCAAGAGACCCAGTACTTC. The full variable domain, with the rest looked up from reference TRBV28 and TRBJ2-5, is DVKVTQSSRYLVKRTGEKVFLECVQDMDHENMFWYRQDPGLGLRLIYFSYDVKMKEKGDIPEGYSVSREKKERFSLILESASTNQTSMYLCASSTLAGQETQYFGPGTRLLVL.

This clone occurred a few times. The gene calls are TRBV2 and TRBJ1-4; D is perhaps TRBD1 (5 bases). Trimming left V 2 bases short and J 8 bases short, with 9 bases between. The CDR3 contains 13 residues. The germline CDR1 and CDR2 sequences are SNHLY and FYNNEI. The CDR3 loop is CASSEYRGEKLFF. CDR3 nucleotide sequence: TGTGCCAGCAGTGAATATCGGGGGGAAAAACTGTTTTTT.

The chain combines TRBV29-1 with TRBJ2-5, with D unclear. V was shortened by 2 bases and J by 5 bases, with 12 bases between the two germline ends. CDR1 SQVTM and CDR2 ANQGSEA come from the germline V gene. CDR3 length: 13 residues. In nucleotides, the CDR3 is TGCAGCGTTGAACAGGTGGTCCGGGAGACCCAGTACTTC. It codes for CSVEQVVRETQYF.

This clone has only a few counts. The chain carries TRBV6-2 or TRBV6-3 and TRBJ2-1, with TRBD2 as a possible D gene (6 bases). The V end lost 5 bases, the J end lost 5 bases, and 13 bases lay between the germline ends. The germline V gene encodes CDR1 MNHEY and CDR2 SVGEGT. The CDR3 contains 14 residues. CDR3 amino acids: CASSPGLTNNEQFF. DNA for the CDR3: TGTGCCAGCAGTCCGGGACTGACAAACAATGAGCAGTTCTTC.

The chain recombines TRBV9 with TRBJ1-3; D is unresolved. From germline, CDR1 is SGDLS and CDR2 YYNGEE. The CDR3 length is 16 residues. V lost 0 bases, J lost 8 bases, and 18 bases lay in between. The CDR3 is CASSVGSHEGSDTIYF. The CDR3 nucleotides read TGTGCCAGCAGCGTAGGTAGTCATGAGGGCTCAGACACCATATATTTT.

V and J are TRBV5-4 and TRBJ1-1; the match to TRBD1 covers 8 bases. Germline values: CDR1 SGHNT, CDR2 YYREEE (reference sequence). The J segment lost 4 bases and the V segment lost 0 bases, leaving 5 bases of the junction unmatched. This CDR3 has 15 residues. CDR3 residues: CASSLGPQGVTEAFF. The DNA for the CDR3 is TGTGCCAGCAGCTTGGGACCACAGGGGGTCACTGAAGCTTTCTTT.

The rearrangement uses TRBV9 and TRBJ2-1; D unclear. This CDR3 spans 16 amino acids. CDR1 is SGDLS and CDR2 is YYNGEE in the germline V gene. V dropped 0 bases and J dropped 0 bases, with 10 bases sitting between them. CDR3 in amino acids: CASSVAGSSSYNEQFF. In DNA, the CDR3 is TGTGCCAGCAGCGTAGCTGGTAGTAGCTCCTACAATGAGCAGTTCTTC. The full variable domain, its missing parts supplied by reference TRBV9 and TRBJ2-1, is DSGVTQTPKHLITATGQRVTLRCSPRSGDLSVYWYQQSLDQGLQFLIQYYNGEERAKGNILERFSAQQFPDLHSELNLSSLELGDSALYFCASSVAGSSSYNEQFFGPGTRLTVL.

The chain links TRBV6-1 to TRBJ2-7; 8 positions agree with TRBD2. This CDR3 is 17 amino acids long. Looked up from germline, CDR1 is MNHNS and CDR2 is SASEGT. V shed 4 bases, J shed 0 bases, and the junction held 11 bases outside the gene matches. The CDR3 reads CASSGGVAGYSSYEQYF. CDR3 DNA: TGTGCCAGCAGTGGCGGAGTAGCGGGGTATAGCTCCTACGAGCAGTACTTC.

This chain joins TRBV12-3 or TRBV12-4 and TRBJ2-5, with D hard to call. V lost 2 bases to trimming and J lost 5 bases, with 9 bases between them. The CDR3 length is 13 residues. The CDR3 spells CASSLFTRETQYF. CDR3 bases: TGTGCCAGCAGTTTATTCACGAGGGAGACCCAGTACTTC.

The chain has TRBV24-1 and TRBJ1-5; 10 bases agree with TRBD1. The trim removed 4 bases at V and 1 base at J, leaving 3 bases unmatched. Per the germline V gene, CDR1 is KGHDR and CDR2 is SFDVKD. The CDR3 consists of 16 residues. CDR3 sequence (DNA): TGTGCCACCAGTGAGGGGGGACAGGGGAGCAATCAGCCCCAGCATTTT. Translated, it gives CATSEGGQGSNQPQHF.

This chain joins TRBV10-3 and TRBJ2-1, with TRBD2 identical over 8 bases. The germline gives CDR1 ENHRY, CDR2 SYGVKD. V was clipped by 2 bases and J by 6 bases; unmatched bases: 9. The CDR3 extends over 16 amino acids. The DNA of the CDR3 is TGTGCCATCAGTGAGACTAGCGGCCAGGTAATCAATGAGCAGTTCTTC. Its protein is CAISETSGQVINEQFF.

This chain connects TRBV7-9 to TRBJ2-6; 7 bases fit TRBD2. CDR3 size: 17 residues. Trimming cost V 5 bases and J 2 bases; bases outside gene matches: 9. Germline assignment: CDR1 SEHNR and CDR2 FQNEAQ (reference sequence). CDR3 bases: TGTGCCAGCAGCGCGCGCGGCGGGGGAACTGGGGCCAACGTCCTGACTTTC. Translated: CASSARGGGTGANVLTF. Filled out from reference TRBV7-9 and TRBJ2-6, the complete variable domain reads DTGVSQNPRHKITKRGQNVTFRCDPISEHNRLYWYRQTLGQGPEFLTYFQNEAQLEKSRLLSDRFSAERPKGSFSTLEIQRTEQGDSAMYLCASSARGGGTGANVLTFGAGSRLTVL.